These T cell receptor beta chains were read from a single sample in a study of blood T cells in healthy people across ages. TCRdb used MiXCR to reprocess the 5' RACE reads, holding one entry per CDR3 protein. The sample lists approximately 780,000 distinct CDR3 sequences; more than 25% were seen once. The sample was also reused in another study, on T cells of mothers and their children.

The sequenced material came from blood. The receptors come from a boy aged 5-17 years in good health. The CDR3 runs from the conserved cysteine through the conserved F or W.

v_call | cdr3_aa
TRBV5-1 | CATSSGIEETQYF
TRBV6-2/TRBV6-3 | CASSLGRVRDGYTF
TRBV5-1 | CASSSGQVTTNEKLFF
TRBV12-3/TRBV12-4 | CATRQGSEKLFF
TRBV20-1 | CSSPDDVTTEAFF
TRBV7-9 | CASSLMMDEKLFF
TRBV3-1 | CASSTRGSDTQYF
TRBV2 | CASSEVVSYNSPLHF
TRBV29-1 | CNGDREGASTGELFF
TRBV3-1 | CASSQMIRSGGAYKQYF
TRBV20-1 | CSTLVQETQYF
TRBV7-3 | CASSPTRVAGGNGYTF
TRBV12-3/TRBV12-4 | CASSFPQGRGTEAFF
TRBV20-1 | CSARGRPPTNYGYTF
TRBV4-1 | CASSPTETSGNEQFF
TRBV28 | CASSPPGFQPQHF
TRBV29-1 | CNGAQGNEQFF
TRBV6-5 | CASSYSRDIDNEQFF
TRBV12-3/TRBV12-4 | CASSIQGIQETQCF
TRBV30 | CAWDRGFGQPQHF
TRBV18 | CASSPGTSGISGEQYF
TRBV5-1 | CASSFTQDTQYF
TRBV5-1 | CASSLDLGATGANVLTF
TRBV28 | CASNTGGFPAYGYTF
TRBV11-2 | CASSLRGQTQYF
TRBV2 | CASSNWTAREPLHF
TRBV12-3/TRBV12-4 | CASSSSTISTTDTQYF
TRBV4-2 | CASSPEGTGYGYTF
TRBV2 | CASKGLKETQYF
TRBV3-1 | CASSHPGLGAFF
TRBV6-5 | CASSYEGAGDEQFF
TRBV5-1 | CASSPRLAGTTDTQYF
TRBV27 | CASSLTISSTDTQYF
TRBV5-1 | CASGRGQDTGANVLTF
TRBV4-1 | CASSHRDDHNEQFF
TRBV10-1 | CASRDRVTGELFF
TRBV5-8 | CASSLPDYSNQPQHF
TRBV6-1 | CASSVHWEDQPQHF
TRBV6-6 | CASSTGPRHNIQYF
TRBV29-1 | CSVRDTCYEQYF
TRBV29-1 | CSGRESGANVLTF
TRBV3-1 | CASSAIRGNEQFF
TRBV3-1 | CASSQSSTEAFF
TRBV27 | CASSLLAGDSDEQFF
TRBV9 | CASSVVASGGAGELFF
TRBV9 | CASSARQAYSPLHF
TRBV13 | CASSPYLAGGSYEQYF
TRBV20-1 | CSARGGGVKYYTF
TRBV9 | CASSVGTWQETQYF
TRBV4-2 | CASSQSLGRSYEQYF
TRBV18 | CASSNRDREGEQYF
TRBV2 | CASSRGLAELNEQFF
TRBV9 | CASSVGGPGGLFF
TRBV6-1 | CASSHPRCSDDYEQYF
TRBV7-9 | CASSLRGQPNTEAFF